The text below deals with one T cell receptor beta chain. Antigen: not known. This sample was taken from a study of beta chain features in type 1 diabetes. Broader study findings: Patients with Type 1 diabetes showed moderately but significantly shorter TCRB CDR3s in all four CD4+ subsets.

CDR3 length: 19 amino acids. The germline V gene encodes CDR1 SGHRS and CDR2 YFSETQ. The V and J ends lost 4 bases and 3 bases, in that order; junction bases with no gene match: 20. TCRB transcripts that were expressed got sequenced, as all of the isolated RNA had been reverse transcribed. Here immunoSEQ multiplex PCR was the method, and the copy in TCRdb shows in-frame clones only, minus some. The sample shows 300,000 to 450,000 clones, approximately 12% of them seen only once. This clonotype was obtained from a man between 18 and 29 years old in good health. The chain recombines TRBV5-1 with TRBJ2-7; 9 nucleotides match TRBD1. Sequencing was done on a sample of naive CD4+ T cells from blood. CDR3 region: CASSPEGGQGSRGHYEQYF. CDR3 DNA sequence: TGCGCCAGCAGCCCGGAGGGTGGACAGGGGTCGAGGGGACACTACGAGCAGTACTTC.